The rows below give T cell receptor beta chains drawn from one sample of a study of blood T cell repertoires in COVID-19. Profiled with immunoSEQ multiplex PCR; TCRdb holds only in-frame clones, not every one. The profile shows about 330,000 clones, roughly 86% of them singletons. Sequenced input: PBMCs or T cells enriched from blood (not recorded which). These receptors all come from a woman in her 30s who had recovered from COVID-19. Each CDR3 is given with its conserved first and last residue. Fields, in order: V gene, J gene, D gene, clone size, CDR3 DNA, CDR3 protein. The D gene is left open where the match is weak. Some rows mark clone size as missing; the rest say once, few, many or name a class of expanded clone.

v_gene: TRBV3-1/TRBV3-2; j_gene: TRBJ1-3; d_gene: -; abundance: -; CDR3nt: TGTGCCAGCAGCCAGGGCCTCGCCTTCTCTGGAAACACCATATATTTT; CDR3aa: CASSQGLAFSGNTIYF
v_gene: TRBV5-1; j_gene: TRBJ1-1; d_gene: -; abundance: -; CDR3nt: TGCGCCAGCAGCCTGGGCCTCGGGAACACTGAAGCTTTCTTT; CDR3aa: CASSLGLGNTEAFF
v_gene: TRBV7-2; j_gene: TRBJ2-3; d_gene: -; abundance: once; CDR3nt: TGTGCCAGCAGCTTAGTTCCGGGCGGGGTCAGCACAGATACGCAGTATTTT; CDR3aa: CASSLVPGGVSTDTQYF
v_gene: TRBV18; j_gene: TRBJ2-5; d_gene: -; abundance: -; CDR3nt: TGTGCCAGCTCACTCACTGGAGGTCAAGAGACCCAGTACTTC; CDR3aa: CASSLTGGQETQYF
v_gene: TRBV7-8; j_gene: TRBJ1-3; d_gene: -; abundance: once; CDR3nt: TGTGCCAGCAGCTTAAAAGAGGCCTCTGGAAACACCATATATTTT; CDR3aa: CASSLKEASGNTIYF
v_gene: TRBV19; j_gene: TRBJ1-2; d_gene: TRBD1; abundance: -; CDR3nt: TGTGCCAGTAGGATATCCCTGACAGGGGACTATGGCTACACCTTC; CDR3aa: CASRISLTGDYGYTF
v_gene: TRBV6-5; j_gene: TRBJ1-1; d_gene: -; abundance: -; CDR3nt: TGTGCCAGCAGTTACGACATTTGGGGGGGCACTGAAGCTTTCTTT; CDR3aa: CASSYDIWGGTEAFF
v_gene: TRBV6-5; j_gene: TRBJ1-1; d_gene: -; abundance: -; CDR3nt: TGTGCCAGCAGTCTCGGCGGACTGAGCACTGAAGCTTTCTTT; CDR3aa: CASSLGGLSTEAFF
v_gene: TRBV18; j_gene: TRBJ1-5; d_gene: -; abundance: once; CDR3nt: TGTGCCAGCTCACCAGGGGCAACGGGTAGCAATCAGCCCCAGCATTTT; CDR3aa: CASSPGATGSNQPQHF
v_gene: TRBV9; j_gene: TRBJ2-1; d_gene: TRBD1; abundance: -; CDR3nt: TGTGCCAGCAGCGTAGCTGTTGGGACAGGGGGGAATGAGCAGTTCTTC; CDR3aa: CASSVAVGTGGNEQFF
v_gene: TRBV2; j_gene: TRBJ1-3; d_gene: TRBD1; abundance: -; CDR3nt: TGTGCCAGCATCCCAGGGGGCCTCTCTGGAAACACCATATATTTT; CDR3aa: CASIPGGLSGNTIYF
v_gene: TRBV10-3; j_gene: TRBJ2-3; d_gene: -; abundance: -; CDR3nt: TGTGCCATCAGTGAGAGGACAGCACGCACAGATACGCAGTATTTT; CDR3aa: CAISERTARTDTQYF
v_gene: TRBV7-9; j_gene: TRBJ1-1; d_gene: -; abundance: few; CDR3nt: TGTGCCAGCAGCTTAAACGCGGCCACTGAAGCTTTCTTT; CDR3aa: CASSLNAATEAFF
v_gene: TRBV7-2; j_gene: TRBJ1-5; d_gene: TRBD1; abundance: -; CDR3nt: TGTGCCAGCAGCTTACGGACAGGGAGTCAGCCCCAGCATTTT; CDR3aa: CASSLRTGSQPQHF
v_gene: TRBV7-9; j_gene: TRBJ1-2; d_gene: -; abundance: once; CDR3nt: TGTGCCAGCAGCTTAGCGGAGACAGGTTGGGAGAGCTACACCTTC; CDR3aa: CASSLAETGWESYTF
v_gene: TRBV5-5; j_gene: TRBJ1-2; d_gene: TRBD1; abundance: -; CDR3nt: TGTGCCAGCAGCTTGGGACAGGGGGCGGGAGTGTATGGCTACACCTTC; CDR3aa: CASSLGQGAGVYGYTF
v_gene: TRBV5-6; j_gene: TRBJ2-1; d_gene: -; abundance: -; CDR3nt: TGTGCCAGCAGCTTACGGGGGAGCTCCTACAATGAGCAGTTCTTC; CDR3aa: CASSLRGSSYNEQFF
v_gene: TRBV5-5; j_gene: TRBJ2-7; d_gene: TRBD1; abundance: -; CDR3nt: TGTGCCAGCAGCTTGCTGTTACAGGGGGGCGAGCAGTACTTC; CDR3aa: CASSLLLQGGEQYF
v_gene: TRBV24-1; j_gene: TRBJ1-1; d_gene: -; abundance: -; CDR3nt: TGTGCCACCAGTGATTTTAAGCACTTGAACACTGAAGCTTTCTTT; CDR3aa: CATSDFKHLNTEAFF
v_gene: TRBV29-1; j_gene: TRBJ1-1; d_gene: -; abundance: -; CDR3nt: TGCAGCGTTGAAGACCGGGACGGGGGGAACACTGAAGCTTTCTTT; CDR3aa: CSVEDRDGGNTEAFF
v_gene: TRBV10-3; j_gene: TRBJ1-5; d_gene: -; abundance: -; CDR3nt: TGTGCCATCAGTGGAGGGTGGAAGGGCAATCAGCCCCAGCATTTT; CDR3aa: CAISGGWKGNQPQHF
v_gene: TRBV7-2; j_gene: TRBJ1-2; d_gene: -; abundance: -; CDR3nt: TGTGCCAGCAGTCCTGGACGGGGATCACTTGGCTACACCTTC; CDR3aa: CASSPGRGSLGYTF
v_gene: TRBV19; j_gene: TRBJ1-5; d_gene: TRBD1; abundance: -; CDR3nt: TGTGCCAGTAGTTTAGGAGGACAGGGCCTTAATCAGCCCCAGCATTTT; CDR3aa: CASSLGGQGLNQPQHF
v_gene: TRBV5-4; j_gene: TRBJ1-1; d_gene: TRBD1; abundance: few; CDR3nt: TGTGCCAGCAGCCAAGACAGGGCGAGGACTGAAGCTTTCTTT; CDR3aa: CASSQDRARTEAFF
v_gene: TRBV19; j_gene: TRBJ1-6; d_gene: -; abundance: -; CDR3nt: TGTGCCAGTAGTCTCGCTACAGGGTCGGGAAATTCACCCCTCCACTTT; CDR3aa: CASSLATGSGNSPLHF
v_gene: TRBV27; j_gene: TRBJ1-1; d_gene: -; abundance: once; CDR3nt: TGTGCCAGCAGTTTGGGCGGGCCAAACACTGAAGCTTTCTTT; CDR3aa: CASSLGGPNTEAFF
v_gene: TRBV5-1; j_gene: TRBJ2-7; d_gene: -; abundance: -; CDR3nt: TGCGCCAGCAGCTCGCAGGGGACCTACGAGCAGTACTTC; CDR3aa: CASSSQGTYEQYF
v_gene: TRBV6-4; j_gene: TRBJ1-1; d_gene: -; abundance: -; CDR3nt: TGTGCCAGCAGTGACTCGGCACGTCGGAACACTGAAGCTTTCTTT; CDR3aa: CASSDSARRNTEAFF
v_gene: TRBV7-2; j_gene: TRBJ2-5; d_gene: TRBD1; abundance: -; CDR3nt: TGTGCCAGCAGCTATGGGGACAGGCAACAAGAGACCCAGTACTTC; CDR3aa: CASSYGDRQQETQYF
v_gene: TRBV6-2/TRBV6-3; j_gene: TRBJ2-3; d_gene: TRBD2; abundance: once; CDR3nt: TGTGCCAGCAGTTACACCCTAGCGGGGGGCACAGATACGCAGTATTTT; CDR3aa: CASSYTLAGGTDTQYF
v_gene: TRBV12-3/TRBV12-4; j_gene: TRBJ1-6; d_gene: -; abundance: -; CDR3nt: TGTGCCAGCAGTTTAAGCGTTTATTCACCCCTCCACTTT; CDR3aa: CASSLSVYSPLHF
v_gene: TRBV5-1; j_gene: TRBJ1-2; d_gene: -; abundance: -; CDR3nt: TGCGCCAGCAGCCCAGGGAGGAATGGCTACACCTTC; CDR3aa: CASSPGRNGYTF
v_gene: TRBV11-2; j_gene: TRBJ1-2; d_gene: -; abundance: -; CDR3nt: TGTGCCAGCAGCCCTGCGTTGCGAACGCATGGCTACACCTTC; CDR3aa: CASSPALRTHGYTF
v_gene: TRBV6-5; j_gene: TRBJ2-2; d_gene: -; abundance: -; CDR3nt: TGTGCCAGCAGTTATACGGCGGGGGCCAACACCGGGGAGCTGTTTTTT; CDR3aa: CASSYTAGANTGELFF
v_gene: TRBV5-1; j_gene: TRBJ2-3; d_gene: TRBD2; abundance: -; CDR3nt: TGCGCCAGCAGCTTTACCACTAGCGGGGAAACAGATACGCAGTATTTT; CDR3aa: CASSFTTSGETDTQYF
v_gene: TRBV7-2; j_gene: TRBJ1-1; d_gene: -; abundance: -; CDR3nt: TGTGCCAGCAGCCCTGCAAAAGTGGCGGGAGGTACAACTGAAGCTTTCTTT; CDR3aa: CASSPAKVAGGTTEAFF
v_gene: TRBV3-1/TRBV3-2; j_gene: TRBJ1-1; d_gene: TRBD1; abundance: -; CDR3nt: TGTGCCAGCAGCCAAGTGACTCAGACAGGGAGTATGAACACTGAAGCTTTCTTT; CDR3aa: CASSQVTQTGSMNTEAFF
v_gene: TRBV9; j_gene: TRBJ2-2; d_gene: TRBD2; abundance: -; CDR3nt: TGTGCCAGCAGCGTAGGCGGGGGATTGGGGCTCACCGGGGAGCTGTTTTTT; CDR3aa: CASSVGGGLGLTGELFF
v_gene: TRBV2; j_gene: TRBJ2-7; d_gene: -; abundance: once; CDR3nt: TGTGCCAGCAGTGGAGGTACCCCCTACGAGCAGTACTTC; CDR3aa: CASSGGTPYEQYF
v_gene: TRBV6-5; j_gene: TRBJ1-2; d_gene: TRBD1; abundance: once; CDR3nt: TGTGCCAGCACCCGAGACAGGGATGCAAACTATGGCTACACCTTC; CDR3aa: CASTRDRDANYGYTF
v_gene: TRBV28; j_gene: TRBJ1-6; d_gene: TRBD1; abundance: -; CDR3nt: TGTGCCAGCAGTTTATCCACAGGGGGCTATAATTCACCCCTCCACTTT; CDR3aa: CASSLSTGGYNSPLHF
v_gene: TRBV19; j_gene: TRBJ2-6; d_gene: TRBD1; abundance: -; CDR3nt: TGTGCCAGTAACAGGGGGCCGCGGTCTGGGGCCAACGTCCTGACTTTC; CDR3aa: CASNRGPRSGANVLTF